One T cell receptor beta chain is described in this entry. Its antigen is unidentified. Full-length variable regions came from constant-region reverse primers plus semi-nested Nested Universal Primer A PCR. TCRdb recomputed calls from the 5' RACE reads with MiXCR, one row per CDR3 protein. The sample consists of roughly 60,000 distinct CDR3 sequences, less than 30% of them appearing once. CDR1 and CDR2 from the germline V gene are LGHNA and YNFKEQ. This CDR3 has 14 amino acids. Trimming cost V 1 base and J 1 base, with 7 bases left between them. The sorted Tregs were CD4+CD25+CD127-/low cells. Study outcomes and limitations: The larger-cohort validation was restricted to a single TCR beta V-J rearrangement rather than whole repertoires.

This clonotype was obtained from a female donor with breast cancer. The sample comprised tumor-infiltrating Tregs sorted from the breast tumor. V is TRBV4-2 and J is TRBJ1-1; unclear D gene. The CDR3 nucleotides read TGTGCCAGCAGCCAAGTTCTGGCGAACACTGAAGCTTTCTTT. The encoded protein is CASSQVLANTEAFF.